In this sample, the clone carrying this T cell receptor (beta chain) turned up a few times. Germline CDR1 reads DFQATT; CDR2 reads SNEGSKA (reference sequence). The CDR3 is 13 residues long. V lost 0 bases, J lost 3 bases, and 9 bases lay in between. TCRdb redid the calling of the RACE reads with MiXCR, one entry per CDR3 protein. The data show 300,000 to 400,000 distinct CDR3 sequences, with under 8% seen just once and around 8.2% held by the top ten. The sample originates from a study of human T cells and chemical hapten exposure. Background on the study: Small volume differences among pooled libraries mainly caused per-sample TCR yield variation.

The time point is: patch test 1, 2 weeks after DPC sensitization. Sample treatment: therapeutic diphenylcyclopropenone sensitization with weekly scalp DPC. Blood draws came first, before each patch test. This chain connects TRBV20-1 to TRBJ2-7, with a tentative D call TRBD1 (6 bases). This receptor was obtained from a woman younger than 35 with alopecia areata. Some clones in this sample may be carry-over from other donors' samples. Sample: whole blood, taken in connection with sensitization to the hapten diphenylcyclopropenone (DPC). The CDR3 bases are TGCAGTGCTAGAGATGGGACAAGCTACGAGCAGTACTTC. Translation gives CSARDGTSYEQYF.